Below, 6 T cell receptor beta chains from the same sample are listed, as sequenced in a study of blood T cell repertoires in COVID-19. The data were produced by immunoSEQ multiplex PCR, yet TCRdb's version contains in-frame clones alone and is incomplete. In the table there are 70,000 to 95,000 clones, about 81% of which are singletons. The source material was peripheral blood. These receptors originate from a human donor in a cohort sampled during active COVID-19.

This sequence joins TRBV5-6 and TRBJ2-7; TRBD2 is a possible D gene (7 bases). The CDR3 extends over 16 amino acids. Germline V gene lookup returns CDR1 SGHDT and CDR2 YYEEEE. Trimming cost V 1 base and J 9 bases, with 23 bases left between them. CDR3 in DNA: TGTGCCAGCAGCTTGCGGGGGGCCAGAGCACGAAGGGGGCAGTACTTC. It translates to CASSLRGARARRGQYF.

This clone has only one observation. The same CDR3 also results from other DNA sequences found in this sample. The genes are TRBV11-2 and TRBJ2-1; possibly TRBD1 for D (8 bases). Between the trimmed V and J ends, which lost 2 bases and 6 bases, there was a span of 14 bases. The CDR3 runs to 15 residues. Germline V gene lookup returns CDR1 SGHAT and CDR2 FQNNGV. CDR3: CASSLLQGEGNEQFF. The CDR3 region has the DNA TGTGCCAGCAGCTTACTACAGGGGGAGGGCAATGAGCAGTTCTTC.

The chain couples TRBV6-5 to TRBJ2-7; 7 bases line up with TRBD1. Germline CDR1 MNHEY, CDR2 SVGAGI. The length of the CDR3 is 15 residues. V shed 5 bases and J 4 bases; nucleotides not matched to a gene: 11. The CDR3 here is CASSPAGTVNYEQYF. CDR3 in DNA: TGTGCCAGCAGTCCCGCCGGGACAGTTAATTACGAGCAGTACTTC.

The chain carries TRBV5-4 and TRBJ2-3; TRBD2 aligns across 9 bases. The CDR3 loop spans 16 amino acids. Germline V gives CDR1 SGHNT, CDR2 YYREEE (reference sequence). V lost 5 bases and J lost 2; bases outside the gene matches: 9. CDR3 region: CASSIPSGEYTDTQYF. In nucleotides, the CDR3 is TGTGCCAGCAGTATACCTAGCGGGGAGTACACAGATACGCAGTATTTT.

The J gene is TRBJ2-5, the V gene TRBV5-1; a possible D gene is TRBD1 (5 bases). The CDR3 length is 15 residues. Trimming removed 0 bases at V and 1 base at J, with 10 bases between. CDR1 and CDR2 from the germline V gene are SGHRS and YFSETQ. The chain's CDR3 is CASSLARAAQETQYF. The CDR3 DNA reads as TGCGCCAGCAGCTTGGCCAGGGCAGCCCAAGAGACCCAGTACTTC.

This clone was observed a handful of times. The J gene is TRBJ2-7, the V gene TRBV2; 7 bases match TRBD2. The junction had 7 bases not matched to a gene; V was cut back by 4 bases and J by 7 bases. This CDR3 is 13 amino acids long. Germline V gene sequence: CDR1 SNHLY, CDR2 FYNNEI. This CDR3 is CASSVLAGVEQYF. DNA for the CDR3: TGTGCCAGCAGTGTGTTGGCGGGGGTTGAGCAGTACTTC.